Given below is one T cell receptor (beta chain) in context. The data originate from a study of T cell responses to AZD1222 COVID-19 vaccine. The CDR3 is 15 amino acids. Germline V CDR1 and CDR2: MGHRA, YSYEKL. Trimming stripped 0 bases from V and 4 bases from J, with 9 bases between. TCRdb's table, derived via immunoSEQ multiplex PCR, lists solely in-frame clones and lacks some. The sample contains 100,000 to 150,000 clones, roughly 90% of which appear only once. Source: peripheral blood, taken on day 0 of AZD1222 vaccination. The J gene is TRBJ1-4, the V gene TRBV4-1, with D unresolved. The TCR was taken from an adult in good health. CDR3 DNA sequence: TGCGCCAGCAGCCAAGATACCCGGGTTAATGAAAAACTGTTTTTT. Encoded protein: CASSQDTRVNEKLFF.